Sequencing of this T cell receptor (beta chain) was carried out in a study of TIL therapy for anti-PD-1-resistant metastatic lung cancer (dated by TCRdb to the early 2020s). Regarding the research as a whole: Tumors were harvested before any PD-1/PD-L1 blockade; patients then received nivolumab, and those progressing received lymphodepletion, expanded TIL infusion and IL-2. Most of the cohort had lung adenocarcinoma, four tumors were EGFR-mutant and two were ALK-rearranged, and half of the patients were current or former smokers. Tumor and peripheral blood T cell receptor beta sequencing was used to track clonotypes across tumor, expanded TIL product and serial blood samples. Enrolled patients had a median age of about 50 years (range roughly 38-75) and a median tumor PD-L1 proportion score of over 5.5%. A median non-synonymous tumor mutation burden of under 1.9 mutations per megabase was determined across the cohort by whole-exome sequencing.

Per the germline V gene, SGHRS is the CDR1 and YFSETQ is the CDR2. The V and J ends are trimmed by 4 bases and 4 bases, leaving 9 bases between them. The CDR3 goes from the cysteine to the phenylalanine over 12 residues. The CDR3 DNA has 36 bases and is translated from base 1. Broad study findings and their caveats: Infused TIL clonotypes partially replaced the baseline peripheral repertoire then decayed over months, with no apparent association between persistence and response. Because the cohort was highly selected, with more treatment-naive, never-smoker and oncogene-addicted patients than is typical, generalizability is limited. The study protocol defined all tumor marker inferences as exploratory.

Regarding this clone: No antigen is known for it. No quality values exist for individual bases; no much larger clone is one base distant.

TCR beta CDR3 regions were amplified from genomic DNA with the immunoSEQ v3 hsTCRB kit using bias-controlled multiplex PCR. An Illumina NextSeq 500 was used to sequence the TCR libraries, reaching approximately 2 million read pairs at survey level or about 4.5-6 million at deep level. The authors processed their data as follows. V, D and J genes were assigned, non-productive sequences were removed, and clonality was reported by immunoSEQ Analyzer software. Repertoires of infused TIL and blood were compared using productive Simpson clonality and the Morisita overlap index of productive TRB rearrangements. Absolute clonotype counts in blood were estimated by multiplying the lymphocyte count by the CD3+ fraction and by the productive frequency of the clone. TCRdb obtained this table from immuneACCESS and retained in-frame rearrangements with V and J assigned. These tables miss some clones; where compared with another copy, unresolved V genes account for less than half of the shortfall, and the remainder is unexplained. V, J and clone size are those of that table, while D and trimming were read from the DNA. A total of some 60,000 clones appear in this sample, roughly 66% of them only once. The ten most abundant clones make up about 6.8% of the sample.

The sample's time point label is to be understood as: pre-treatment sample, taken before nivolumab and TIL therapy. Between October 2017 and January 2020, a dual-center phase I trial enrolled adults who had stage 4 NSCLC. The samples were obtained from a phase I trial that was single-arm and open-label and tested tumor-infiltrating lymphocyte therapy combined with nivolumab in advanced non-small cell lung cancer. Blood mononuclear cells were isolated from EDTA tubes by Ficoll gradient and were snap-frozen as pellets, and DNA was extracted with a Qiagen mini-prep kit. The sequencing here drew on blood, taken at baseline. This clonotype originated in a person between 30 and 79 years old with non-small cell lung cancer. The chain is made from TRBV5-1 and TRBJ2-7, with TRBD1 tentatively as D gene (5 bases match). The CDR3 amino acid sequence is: CASSIDSYEQYF. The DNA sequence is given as TGCGCCAGCAGCATCGACAGTTACGAGCAGTACTTC.